Here is one TCR beta chain with its context. Its antigen is not identified. The data stem from a study of blood T cells in healthy people across ages. The CDR3 covers 15 residues. Germline CDR1 SGHVS, CDR2 FQNEAQ. The V and J ends lost 1 base and 0 bases respectively, with 10 bases between them. Those donating, healthy Caucasian individuals from Russia, were aged about 6 to 100. Through a sample-barcoded 5' primer and a J-beta primer mix, a second PCR was run for about 6 to 12 cycles. The template-switch adaptor, which had 12 random nucleotides, put a tag on each cDNA molecule. MiXCR, run by TCRdb on the 5' RACE reads, gives a single entry per CDR3 protein. The data contain hundreds of thousands of distinct CDR3 sequences, approximately 50% of them singletons. General observations from the study: Long-lived and aged donors differed, with more naive CD4+ cells and higher diversity in the long-lived.

The chain combines TRBV7-8 with TRBJ2-7, with D tentatively TRBD2 (5 bases). Specimen: blood. The TCR originated in a woman aged 55-69 years in good health. The CDR3 spells CASSLEGAISYEQYF. The CDR3 DNA sequence: TGTGCCAGCAGCTTAGAGGGAGCAATCTCCTACGAGCAGTACTTC.